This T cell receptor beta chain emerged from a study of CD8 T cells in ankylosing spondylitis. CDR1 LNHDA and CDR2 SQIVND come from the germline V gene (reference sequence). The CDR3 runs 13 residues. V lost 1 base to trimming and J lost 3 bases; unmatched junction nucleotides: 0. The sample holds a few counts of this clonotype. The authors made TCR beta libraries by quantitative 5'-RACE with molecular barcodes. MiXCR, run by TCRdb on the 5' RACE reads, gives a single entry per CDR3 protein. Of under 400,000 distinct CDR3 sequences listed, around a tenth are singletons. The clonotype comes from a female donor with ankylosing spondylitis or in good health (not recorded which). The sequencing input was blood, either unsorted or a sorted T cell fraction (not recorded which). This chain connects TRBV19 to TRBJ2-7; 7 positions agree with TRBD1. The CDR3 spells CASSIGDSYEQYF. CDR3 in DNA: TGTGCCAGTAGTATAGGGGACAGCTACGAGCAGTACTTC.